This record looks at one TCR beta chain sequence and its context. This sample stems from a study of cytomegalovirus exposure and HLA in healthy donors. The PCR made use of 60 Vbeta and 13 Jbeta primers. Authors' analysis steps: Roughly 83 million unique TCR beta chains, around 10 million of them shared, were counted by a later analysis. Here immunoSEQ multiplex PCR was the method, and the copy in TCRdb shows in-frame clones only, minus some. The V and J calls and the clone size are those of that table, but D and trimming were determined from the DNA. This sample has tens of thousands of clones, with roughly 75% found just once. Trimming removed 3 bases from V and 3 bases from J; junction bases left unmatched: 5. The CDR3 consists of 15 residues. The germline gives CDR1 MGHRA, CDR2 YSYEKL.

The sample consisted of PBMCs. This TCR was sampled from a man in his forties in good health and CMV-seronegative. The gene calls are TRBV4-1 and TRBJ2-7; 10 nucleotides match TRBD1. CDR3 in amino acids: CASSHGTGDIYEQYF. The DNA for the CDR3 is TGCGCCAGCAGCCACGGGACAGGGGATATCTACGAGCAGTACTTC.